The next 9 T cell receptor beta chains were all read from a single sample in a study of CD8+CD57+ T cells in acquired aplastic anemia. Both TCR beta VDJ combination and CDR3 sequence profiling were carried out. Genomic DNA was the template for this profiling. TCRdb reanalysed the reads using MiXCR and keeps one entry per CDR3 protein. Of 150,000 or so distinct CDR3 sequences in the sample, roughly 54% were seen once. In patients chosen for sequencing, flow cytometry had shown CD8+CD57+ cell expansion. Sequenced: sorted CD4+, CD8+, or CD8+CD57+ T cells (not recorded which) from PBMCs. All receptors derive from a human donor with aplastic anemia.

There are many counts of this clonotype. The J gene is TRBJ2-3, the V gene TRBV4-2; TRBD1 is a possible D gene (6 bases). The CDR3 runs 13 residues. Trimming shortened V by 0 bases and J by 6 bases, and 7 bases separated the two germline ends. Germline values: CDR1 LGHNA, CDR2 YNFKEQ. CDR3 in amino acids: CASSQDRGDTQYF. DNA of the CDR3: TGTGCCAGCAGCCAAGACAGGGGTGATACGCAGTATTTT.

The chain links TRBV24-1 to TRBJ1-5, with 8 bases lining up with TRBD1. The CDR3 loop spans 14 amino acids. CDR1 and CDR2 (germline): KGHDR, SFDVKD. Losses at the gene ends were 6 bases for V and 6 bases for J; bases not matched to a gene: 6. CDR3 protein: CATSHGQGVQPQHF. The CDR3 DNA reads TGTGCCACCAGTCATGGACAGGGAGTTCAGCCCCAGCATTTT.

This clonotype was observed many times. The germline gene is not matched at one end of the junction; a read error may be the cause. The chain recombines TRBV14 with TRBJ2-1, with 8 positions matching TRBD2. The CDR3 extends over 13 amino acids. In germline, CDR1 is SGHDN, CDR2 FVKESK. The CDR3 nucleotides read TGTGCCAGCAGCCCGGGACTAGGCGTGAGTGAGGTCTTC. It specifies CASSPGLGVSEVF.

The CDR3 sequence is CASSLVSRTGRRGTGELFF. The CDR3 DNA reads TGTGCCAGCAGCTTAGTTTCGAGGACAGGTCGAAGGGGAACCGGGGAGCTGTTTTTT. This rearrangement joins TRBV11-1 to TRBJ2-2; 7 nucleotides line up with TRBD1. With 1 base clipped from V and 5 bases from J, the junction kept 16 bases outside the gene matches. Germline-derived CDR1 and CDR2 are SGHAT and FQDESV (reference sequence). The CDR3 consists of 19 residues.

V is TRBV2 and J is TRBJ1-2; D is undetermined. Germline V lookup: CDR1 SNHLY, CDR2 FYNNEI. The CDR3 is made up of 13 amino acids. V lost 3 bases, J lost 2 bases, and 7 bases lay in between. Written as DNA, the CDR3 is TGTGCCAGCAGTGATGGCGGGAACTATGGCTACACCTTC. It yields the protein CASSDGGNYGYTF.

The CDR3, as DNA: TGTGCCACCAGTAGGGGAGATGAAGCTTTCTTT. It is translated as CATSRGDEAFF. The rearrangement links TRBV24-1 to TRBJ1-1, with D possibly being TRBD1 (5 bases). The CDR3 length is 11 residues. Looked up from germline, CDR1 is KGHDR and CDR2 is SFDVKD. Trimming stripped 6 bases from V and 7 bases from J, with 8 bases between.

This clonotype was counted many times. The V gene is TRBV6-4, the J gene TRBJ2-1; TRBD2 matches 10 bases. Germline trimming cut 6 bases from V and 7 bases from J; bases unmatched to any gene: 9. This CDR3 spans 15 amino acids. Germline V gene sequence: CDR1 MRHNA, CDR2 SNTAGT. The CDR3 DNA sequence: TGTGCCAGCAGGGCTAGCGGGGGCCCCGGGAATGAGCAGTTCTTC. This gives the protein CASRASGGPGNEQFF.

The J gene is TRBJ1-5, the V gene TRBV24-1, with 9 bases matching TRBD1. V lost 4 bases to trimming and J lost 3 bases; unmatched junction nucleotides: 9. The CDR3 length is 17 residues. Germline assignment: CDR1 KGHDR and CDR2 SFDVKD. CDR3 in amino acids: CATSDQTGGAANQPQHF. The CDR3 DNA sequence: TGTGCCACCAGTGACCAAACAGGGGGCGCAGCCAATCAGCCCCAGCATTTT.

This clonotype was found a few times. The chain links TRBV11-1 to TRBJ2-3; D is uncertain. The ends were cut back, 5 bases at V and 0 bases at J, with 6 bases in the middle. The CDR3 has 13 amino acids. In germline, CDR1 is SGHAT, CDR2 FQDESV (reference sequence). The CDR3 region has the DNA TGTGCCAGCAGCGTCTCTAGCACAGATACGCAGTATTTT. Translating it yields CASSVSSTDTQYF.